The clone carrying this T cell receptor beta chain was found many times. Antigen: not known. Germline V lookup: CDR1 MGHDK, CDR2 SYGVNS. This CDR3 is 13 amino acids long. J lost 9 bases, V lost 4 bases, and 5 bases had no gene match. Making use of molecular barcodes, quantitative 5'-RACE generated TCR beta libraries. One entry per CDR3 protein results from TCRdb running MiXCR on the 5' RACE reads. The sample carries approximately 300,000 distinct CDR3 sequences, less than 10% recorded once. The sample originates from a study of CD8 T cells in ankylosing spondylitis. Study-level results: Seven or eight highly homologous variants made up a TCR beta motif, and this motif appeared characteristic of ankylosing spondylitis blood. Disease-associated clones were reportedly significantly overrepresented in matched ankylosing spondylitis synovial fluid.

The chain carries TRBV25-1 and TRBJ2-1; 8 positions agree with TRBD2. The receptor comes from a male donor with ankylosing spondylitis. The specimen was blood, either unsorted or a sorted T cell fraction (not recorded which). DNA of the CDR3: TGTGCCAGCAGTGTGGTAGCGGGAACTGAGCAGTTCTTC. Translation gives CASSVVAGTEQFF.